The T cell receptor beta chain under discussion was sequenced for a study of shared clonotypes between healthy human individuals. V was clipped by 4 bases and J by 7 bases, with 13 bases between them. The CDR3 sequence is 14 residues long. Germline CDR1 reads SGHAT; CDR2 reads FQNNGV. Method: immunoSEQ multiplex PCR; TCRdb's copy keeps in-frame clones and lacks some. Among millions of clones listed, roughly 92% were seen once. The sequencing input was naive CD4+ T cells sorted from blood. Specified subset: CD45RA+ positively selected. The rearrangement links TRBV11-2 to TRBJ1-4; D not certain. The TCR originated in a man aged 18-30 years in good health. The CDR3 DNA reads as TGTGCCAGCAGCTCGATAGGACGTGGTGAAAAACTGTTTTTT. Its protein product is CASSSIGRGEKLFF.